This TCR beta chain came from a study of T cells in Graves' hyperthyroidism and ophthalmopathy. Study outcomes and limitations: The model made its ophthalmopathy prediction, and onset followed a median around six months later.

Hyperthyroidism patients were newly diagnosed, had disease duration under 2 months, and were aged 18 to 65 years. The study excluded patients with uncontrolled infection, other autoimmune disease, pregnancy or lactation. Regions amplified from RNA transcripts were the TCR beta CDR3 regions. In the first-round RT-PCR of the TCR CDR3, the HTBI primer set was used. One entry per CDR3 protein, called by TCRdb with MiXCR from the multiplex PCR reads. The sample lists approximately 700,000 distinct CDR3 sequences; about 17% were seen once. The germline V and J ends were trimmed by 5 bases and 7 bases, with 18 bases remaining between them. The CDR3 covers 15 residues. Per the germline V gene, CDR1 is SGHTA and CDR2 is FQGNSA. This clonotype showed up just a few times. The antigen is not known.

The rearrangement links TRBV7-2 to TRBJ2-1; D possibly corresponds to TRBD2 (5 bases). The TCR was taken from a man aged 18 to 30 with Graves' hyperthyroidism. Source material: blood. The CDR3 reads CASSLSPAERNEQFF. CDR3 DNA sequence: TGTGCCAGCAGCCTGAGTCCGGCGGAGCGGAATGAGCAGTTCTTC. Full variable domain (rest looked up from reference TRBV7-2 and TRBJ2-1): GAGVSQSPSNKVTEKGKDVELRCDPISGHTALYWYRQSLGQGLEFLIYFQGNSAPDKSGLPSDRFSAERTGGSVSTLTIQRTQQEDSAVYLCASSLSPAERNEQFFGPGTRLTVL.